This T cell receptor (beta chain) was identified during a study of cytomegalovirus exposure and HLA in healthy donors. Study-level points and caveats: Later on, a genetic analysis was performed. It linked a missense variant in DCLRE1C with V- and J-gene trimming of TCR beta.

Trimming removed 4 bases from V and 4 bases from J; junction bases left unmatched: 9. Per the germline V gene, CDR1 is SGHRS and CDR2 is YFSETQ. The CDR3 sequence is 15 residues long. As for this clone: Its antigen is still unknown.

60 Vbeta and 13 Jbeta primers were used in PCR. Repertoires were generated with immunoSEQ multiplex PCR, while TCRdb's copy carries only in-frame clones and drops some. The repertoire holds 130,000 to 150,000 clones, with approximately 80% as singletons. The TCR originated in a woman in her thirties or forties in good health and CMV-seronegative. The V gene is TRBV5-1, the J gene TRBJ2-5; 8 bases align to TRBD2. Sample: PBMCs. CDR3 DNA sequence: TGCGCCAGCAGCAGCGAGACGGGAGGGGGAGAGACCCAGTACTTC. Residues: CASSSETGGGETQYF.